These 20 T cell receptor beta chains were all obtained from the same sample, sequenced in a study of metastatic and nonmetastatic thyroid tumors. Patients had received no treatment of any kind before thyroid surgery. MiXCR reprocessed the PCR reads for TCRdb. This sample yields 11,000 or so clones, of which more than 35% are seen a single time; about 15% belongs to the top ten. The specimen sequenced was tumor tissue. Source of these receptors: a female donor with papillary thyroid cancer or a benign thyroid nodule (not recorded which). Some clones in this sample may be carry-over from other donors' samples.

This sequence joins TRBV9 and TRBJ2-3; 9 bases match TRBD1. The germline gives CDR1 SGDLS, CDR2 YYNGEE. V shed 4 bases, J shed 5 bases, and the junction held 8 bases outside the gene matches. The CDR3 contains 15 residues. As DNA, the CDR3 is TGTGCCAGCAGCAACAGGGGGCTTGCTGTAGATACGCAGTATTTT. Protein: CASSNRGLAVDTQYF.

This clone has a handful of counts. The chain links TRBV28 to TRBJ1-2; 10 bases line up with TRBD1. Germline V gene data show CDR1 as MDHEN and CDR2 as SYDVKM. CDR3 length: 14 residues. Trimming at V came to 5 bases and at J to 8 bases, leaving 8 bases not matched to a gene. The CDR3 DNA follows: TGTGCCAGCAGTGAGACAGGGGGCGAGTTCGGCTACACCTTC. Translated, it gives CASSETGGEFGYTF.

There are a few counts of this clone. The chain couples TRBV6-1 to TRBJ2-1, with 7 positions matching TRBD1. CDR1 and CDR2 from the germline V gene are MNHNS and SASEGT. With V trimmed by 11 bases and J by 7 bases, 14 bases remained unmatched. The CDR3 sequence is 14 residues long. The CDR3 nucleotides read TGTGCCGCCACAGGGGTCCCCGGCTGGAATGAGCAGTTCTTC. This sequence encodes CAATGVPGWNEQFF.

This clone was counted between two and nine times. CDR3 sequence reads: CASSYSLATPNTEAFF. The CDR3 coding sequence is TGTGCCAGCAGTTACTCTTTGGCCACCCCGAACACTGAAGCTTTCTTT. This chain links TRBV6-5 with TRBJ1-1, with D unclear. The CDR3 consists of 16 residues. V was clipped by 0 bases and J by 1 base, with 12 bases between them. Per the germline V gene, CDR1 is MNHEY and CDR2 is SVGAGI.

By sample fraction, this clone is medium-sized (0.01 to 0.1%). V and J are TRBV4-1 and TRBJ2-7; tentatively, D is TRBD1 (6 bases). Trimming stripped 0 bases from V and 2 bases from J, with 14 bases between. CDR1 and CDR2 from the germline V gene are MGHRA and YSYEKL. The CDR3 is 16 residues long. The CDR3 sequence is CASSQDDRSHAYEQYF. CDR3 bases: TGCGCCAGCAGCCAAGACGACAGGTCACACGCCTACGAGCAGTACTTC.

This clone has a handful of counts. The chain links TRBV12-3 or TRBV12-4 to TRBJ1-6, with a weak D call TRBD1 (5 bases). The CDR3 has 17 residues. V was cut by 5 bases and J by 7 bases, with 21 bases left in between. DNA for the CDR3: TGTGCCAGCAGTCCTAGTTTGGGGGTCGTCGGGAATTCACCCCTCCACTTT. As protein: CASSPSLGVVGNSPLHF.

The V call is TRBV2, the J call TRBJ1-2; tentative D call: TRBD1 (6 bases). V lost 4 bases, J lost 8 bases, and 17 bases lay in between. The CDR3 is 14 amino acids. Germline lookup yields CDR1 SNHLY and CDR2 FYNNEI. The CDR3 here is CASSVVRTADGYTF. The CDR3 nucleotides are TGTGCCAGCAGTGTGGTGAGGACAGCTGACGGCTACACCTTC.

This clone showed up just a few times. The chain joins TRBV7-8 to TRBJ1-1, with 9 bases that match TRBD1. The CDR3 extends over 14 amino acids. The V gene end was trimmed by 5 bases and the J gene end by 7 bases; junction bases not matched to a gene: 8. Looked up from germline, CDR1 is SGHVS and CDR2 is FQNEAQ. As DNA, the CDR3 is TGTGCCAGCAGCCCCCGGACAGGGGTTTTTGAAGCTTTCTTT. It yields the protein CASSPRTGVFEAFF.

This sequence joins TRBV28 and TRBJ2-7; 7 bases line up with TRBD2. The CDR3 is made up of 15 amino acids. Germline lookup yields CDR1 MDHEN and CDR2 SYDVKM. V lost 2 bases, J lost 6 bases, and 10 bases stayed unmatched. The CDR3 DNA follows: TGTGCCAGCAGTTTACTGGTTTGGTCTAGCGGCGAGCAGTACTTC. Protein: CASSLLVWSSGEQYF.

The gene calls are TRBV7-2 and TRBJ2-7; TRBD2 agrees at 7 bases. Unmatched junction bases numbered 5, after V lost 6 bases and J lost 0 bases. The V gene's germline CDR1 is SGHTA and CDR2 FQGNSA. CDR3 size: 14 residues. The CDR3 loop reads CASRPGGGSYEQYF. In DNA form, the CDR3 reads TGTGCCAGCAGACCTGGCGGGGGCTCCTACGAGCAGTACTTC.

The chain combines TRBV30 with TRBJ1-2; TRBD1 matches at 8 bases. Germline trimming cut 3 bases from V and 3 bases from J; bases unmatched to any gene: 3. The CDR3 covers 13 residues. Germline CDR1 and CDR2: GTSNPN and SVGIG (reference sequence). The CDR3 nucleotides read TGTGCCTGGAGCGTGACAGGGGACTATGGCTACACCTTC. This encodes CAWSVTGDYGYTF.

The chain links TRBV7-2 to TRBJ2-2; no reliable D call. The germline CDR1 and CDR2 sequences are SGHTA and FQGNSA. The CDR3 is made up of 15 amino acids. V was cut by 6 bases and J by 4 bases, with 15 bases left in between. The chain's CDR3 is CASRRTTGSTGELFF. The CDR3 nucleotides read TGTGCCAGCAGGAGGACGACTGGTTCCACCGGGGAGCTGTTTTTT.

This chain uses TRBV11-1 with TRBJ2-7; TRBD1 aligns across 11 bases. This CDR3 is built from 16 residues. V shed 4 bases, J shed 1 base, and the junction held 6 bases outside the gene matches. The V gene's germline CDR1 is SGHAT and CDR2 FQDESV (reference sequence). DNA for the CDR3: TGTGCCAGCAGCTCCATCGGACAGGGGGCATCCTACGAGCAGTACTTC. The encoded protein is CASSSIGQGASYEQYF.

This clone has a handful of counts. The chain uses TRBV6-1 and TRBJ2-5; the D is unclear. The CDR3 has 11 amino acids. The germline V gene has CDR1 MNHNS and CDR2 SASEGT. Trimming stripped 4 bases from V and 7 bases from J, with 7 bases between. CDR3 amino acids: CASSASTTQYF. The CDR3 DNA follows: TGTGCCAGCAGTGCCTCCACGACCCAGTACTTC.

This clone showed up many times. This chain connects TRBV20-1 to TRBJ2-7; 7 nucleotides line up with TRBD1. J gave up 3 bases and V 2 bases, and 10 bases lay outside the gene matches. The germline gives CDR1 DFQATT, CDR2 SNEGSKA (reference sequence). CDR3 length: 15 amino acids. CDR3 region: CSARPPTGWDYEQYF. In DNA form, the CDR3 reads TGCAGTGCTAGACCACCGACAGGGTGGGACTACGAGCAGTACTTC.

This clone is large in the sample. In nucleotides, the CDR3 is TGCAGCGTTATCACCCCCAGTTTGGGATCTAACTATGGCTACACCTTC. Amino acids: CSVITPSLGSNYGYTF. The J gene is TRBJ1-2, the V gene TRBV29-1; D remains ambiguous. Germline loops: CDR1 SQVTM, CDR2 ANQGSEA. This CDR3 contains 16 residues. Trimming stripped 5 bases from V and 0 bases from J, with 19 bases between.

This clone has only a few counts. This sample includes further DNA sequences coding for the same CDR3. This chain uses TRBV27 with TRBJ2-1; D possibly corresponds to TRBD2 (6 bases). The V and J ends lost 6 bases and 0 bases respectively, with 12 bases between them. The germline gives CDR1 MNHEY, CDR2 SMNVEV (reference sequence). The CDR3 contains 15 residues. CDR3 protein: CASSLSGSSYNEQFF. The DNA of the CDR3 is TGTGCCAGCAGCCTTAGCGGTTCCTCCTACAATGAGCAGTTCTTC.

This clone was counted between two and nine times. The V call is TRBV28, the J call TRBJ2-7; perhaps TRBD2 as D (5 bases). Germline V gene data show CDR1 as MDHEN and CDR2 as SYDVKM. The CDR3 extends over 13 amino acids. The V and J ends lost 1 base and 2 bases respectively, with 6 bases between them. In nucleotides, the CDR3 is TGTGCCAGCAGTTTATTCGGGGCCTACGAGCAGTACTTC. Its translation is CASSLFGAYEQYF.

Comment on this clone: One end of the junction does not line up with germline, which may come from a read error. The chain is built from TRBV28 and TRBJ2-3, with TRBD1 identical over 9 bases. This CDR3 has 11 amino acids. CDR1 MDHEN and CDR2 SYDVKM come from the germline V gene. The CDR3 loop is CANSWTGAQYF. The CDR3 DNA reads as TGTGCCAACAGTTGGACAGGGGCGCAGTATTTT.

The chain combines TRBV3-1 with TRBJ2-1, with D unresolved. The germline V and J ends were trimmed by 1 base and 11 bases, with 12 bases remaining between them. The CDR3 has 13 amino acids. Germline CDR1 reads LGHDT; CDR2 reads YNNKEL (reference sequence). The DNA for the CDR3 is TGTGCCAGCAGCCAAGTTGAAGGTCAAAAGCAGTTCTTC. This encodes CASSQVEGQKQFF.